This TCR beta chain is drawn from a study of primary melanoma T cells and metastatic recurrence (dated by TCRdb to the early 2020s). Some background on the complete study: The cohort was made up of fewer than 200 primary melanomas of stage T2 to T4, with thickness greater than 1 mm. Histopathological grading of tumor-infiltrating lymphocytes was compared with the T-cell fraction derived from sequencing. Whether T-cell fraction and T-cell repertoire clonality in primary melanoma tumors predicted patient outcome was tested in the study. The T-cell fraction measured by TCR beta sequencing was weighed against progression-free survival, the clinical outcome chosen for the comparison. The study at large found these results: An effective T-cell-mediated antitumor response in primary melanoma was presented by the authors only as a suggestion rather than as a demonstrated mechanism. The tumor T-cell fraction reportedly predicted progression-free survival independently of thickness, ulceration, mitotic rate and age. Reportedly, adding T-cell fraction to tumor thickness improved progression-free survival prediction more than adding any other histopathological variable did. A T-cell fraction above 20% appeared protective regardless of ulceration status, mitotic rate or nodal disease.

Libraries came from the immunoSEQ multiplex PCR assay. High-throughput sequencing of the T-cell receptor beta chain was performed on primary melanoma tumor tissue. The paper's processing steps were these. TCRB CDR3 sharing between samples and the distribution of insertions and deletions were included in the repertoire analyses. The predictive value of the T-cell fraction was ranked against histopathological variables by a gradient-boosted model. TCRdb took this table from immuneACCESS and kept in-frame rearrangements with V and J called. Such tables lack part of the clones; where checked against another copy, unresolved V genes explain under half of the gap, and the rest is unexplained. That table furnishes V, J and clone size, whereas the DNA furnished D and trimming. Across this sample there are 500 or so clones, with roughly 69% seen only once. 45% to 55% of the sample comes from the top ten.

From the germline V gene, CDR1 is SGHNT and CDR2 is YENEEA. V is cut back by 3 bases and J by 0 bases, with 5 bases in the junction unmatched. Taken from cysteine to phenylalanine, the CDR3 has 17 residues. Only the CDR3 portion is preserved as DNA: 51 bases, with reading frame beginning at the first base. The patients had surgically resected primary melanoma that was considered potentially curable but at risk of metastatic recurrence. To note about this clone: The antigen it recognizes is unknown. Qualities for individual bases were not recorded, and no much larger clone is one base off.

What was sequenced was melanoma tumor tissue. The sequence was collected from a human donor with melanoma. The rearranged segments are TRBV11-3 and TRBJ2-2, with 9 bases matching TRBD2. The CDR3 has the sequence CASSLGLAGPNTGELFF. The DNA reads as follows: TGTGCCAGCAGCTTGGGGCTAGCGGGACCGAACACCGGGGAGCTGTTTTTT.